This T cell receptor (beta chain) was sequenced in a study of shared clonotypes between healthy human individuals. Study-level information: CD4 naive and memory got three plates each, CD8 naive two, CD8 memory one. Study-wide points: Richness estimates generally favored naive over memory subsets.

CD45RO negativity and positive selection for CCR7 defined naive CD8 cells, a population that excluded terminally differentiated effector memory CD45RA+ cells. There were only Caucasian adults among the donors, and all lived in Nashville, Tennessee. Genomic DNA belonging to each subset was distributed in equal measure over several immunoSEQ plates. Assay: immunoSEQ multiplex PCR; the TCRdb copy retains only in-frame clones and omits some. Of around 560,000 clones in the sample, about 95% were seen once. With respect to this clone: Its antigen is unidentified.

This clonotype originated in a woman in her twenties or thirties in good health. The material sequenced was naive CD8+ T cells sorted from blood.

CDR3 loop: CASSATGGSAYEQYF. The CDR3 DNA reads as TGTGCCAGTAGTGCAACAGGGGGCAGTGCCTACGAGCAGTACTTC. J is TRBJ2-7 and V is TRBV19, with 9 bases matching TRBD1. V lost 5 bases and J lost 2; bases outside the gene matches: 7. Germline V gives CDR1 LNHDA, CDR2 SQIVND (reference sequence). CDR3 size: 15 residues.